Listed here are 18 T cell receptor beta chains from one sample, sequenced in a study of T cells in Graves' hyperthyroidism and ophthalmopathy. RNA transcripts served as the template for amplifying TCR beta CDR3 regions. Using the HTBI primer set, a first-round RT-PCR was run on the TCR CDR3. TCRdb re-analysed the multiplex PCR reads in MiXCR, keeping a single row per CDR3 protein. In the table there are 540,000 or so distinct CDR3 sequences, around 16% of which are singletons. Material for sequencing was blood. The receptors were gathered from a woman aged 25 to 45 with Graves' hyperthyroidism.

There are many counts of this clonotype. V and J are TRBV27 and TRBJ2-1, with D perhaps being TRBD1 or TRBD2 (5 bases each). The length of the CDR3 is 12 residues. Germline V CDR1 and CDR2: MNHEY, SMNVEV (reference sequence). V lost 8 bases and J lost 6, with 11 bases in between. The CDR3: CASQDGANEQFF. The CDR3 DNA sequence: TGTGCCAGCCAGGACGGGGCCAATGAGCAGTTCTTC.

This clonotype was seen at least ten times. The V and J genes are TRBV6-1 and TRBJ1-2, with D possibly TRBD1 on 6 matching bases. CDR1 is MNHNS, CDR2 SASEGT, per germline. Trimming removed 6 bases at V and 4 bases at J, with 15 bases between. CDR3 length: 14 residues. CDR3 nucleotides: TGTGCCAGCAGACTTACAGGGAGCTTCTATGGCTACACCTTC. Translation: CASRLTGSFYGYTF.

This clonotype was found many times. The gene calls are TRBV6-1 and TRBJ2-1; 7 bases are a match to TRBD1. Per the germline V gene, CDR1 is MNHNS and CDR2 is SASEGT. V lost 6 bases, J lost 5 bases, and 10 bases stayed unmatched. This CDR3 is 15 amino acids long. The CDR3 DNA sequence: TGTGCCAGCAGGACAGCCGGGACAGTTCACAATGAGCAGTTCTTC. It yields the protein CASRTAGTVHNEQFF.

This clonotype was seen repeatedly, ten times or more. The chain carries TRBV7-9 and TRBJ1-1, with D uncertain. V gave up 1 base and J gave up 5 bases, with 5 bases separating them. Germline V gene data show CDR1 as SEHNR and CDR2 as FQNEAQ (reference sequence). The CDR3 runs 12 residues. CDR3 amino acids: CASSLVRTEAFF. The CDR3 DNA is TGTGCCAGCAGCTTAGTTAGGACTGAAGCTTTCTTT.

The V and J genes are TRBV5-1 and TRBJ2-5, with TRBD2 identical over 10 bases. The CDR3 covers 16 residues. CDR1 is SGHRS, CDR2 YFSETQ, per germline. The V gene end was trimmed by 2 bases and the J gene end by 5 bases; junction bases not matched to a gene: 9. The CDR3 is CASSLTLAGVQETQYF. CDR3 bases: TGCGCCAGCAGCTTAACCCTAGCGGGAGTTCAGGAGACCCAGTACTTC.

This clonotype appeared many times. In DNA, the CDR3 is TGTGCCAGCAGCTTAGTCGGCGCAGAGGAGCAGTACTTC. This codes for CASSLVGAEEQYF. This chain joins TRBV7-9 and TRBJ2-7; unclear D gene. Germline loops: CDR1 SEHNR, CDR2 FQNEAQ (reference sequence). The CDR3 has 13 residues. Trimming shortened V by 1 base and J by 7 bases, and 11 bases separated the two germline ends. Looking up the rest from reference TRBV7-9 and TRBJ2-7 gives the full variable domain: DTGVSQNPRHKITKRGQNVTFRCDPISEHNRLYWYRQTLGQGPEFLTYFQNEAQLEKSRLLSDRFSAERPKGSFSTLEIQRTEQGDSAMYLCASSLVGAEEQYFGPGTRLTVT.

This clonotype was observed many times. The chain recombines TRBV30 with TRBJ2-3; D is uncertain. V lost 7 bases to trimming and J lost 1 base, with 12 bases between them. Germline assignment: CDR1 GTSNPN and CDR2 SVGIG (reference sequence). This CDR3 is 13 amino acids long. CDR3 loop: CAYSHRRTDTQYF. DNA of the CDR3: TGTGCCTACTCTCACCGCCGCACAGATACGCAGTATTTT.

This clonotype was counted many times. The CDR3 is CASSLNTKETQYF. CDR3 DNA sequence: TGTGCCAGCTCACTAAACACCAAAGAGACCCAGTACTTC. This chain uses TRBV18 with TRBJ2-5; the D is unclear. Trimming shortened V by 4 bases and J by 3 bases, and 9 bases separated the two germline ends. From germline, CDR1 is KGHSH and CDR2 LQKENI. The CDR3 contains 13 residues.

This clonotype was picked up many times. This chain joins TRBV6-2 or TRBV6-3 and TRBJ1-1, with 7 bases lining up with TRBD1. Unmatched junction bases numbered 7, after V lost 3 bases and J lost 3 bases. The CDR3 has 15 residues. Per germline, CDR1 MNHEY and CDR2 SVGEGT. The CDR3 sequence: CASSYSETGDTEAFF. CDR3 bases: TGTGCCAGCAGTTATTCCGAAACAGGGGACACTGAAGCTTTCTTT.

The chain has TRBV5-6 and TRBJ2-1; 9 bases are a match to TRBD2. This CDR3 is built from 17 residues. The V segment lost 0 bases and the J segment 7 bases; nucleotides outside the gene matches: 11. Germline loops: CDR1 SGHDT, CDR2 YYEEEE. DNA of the CDR3: TGTGCCAGCAGCTTGGAGGCTAGCGGGAACTTCATTAATGAGCAGTTCTTC. This translates into CASSLEASGNFINEQFF.

The chain uses TRBV9 and TRBJ2-1; 7 nucleotides align to TRBD2. CDR1 SGDLS and CDR2 YYNGEE come from the germline V gene. J gave up 7 bases and V 4 bases, and 14 bases lay outside the gene matches. The CDR3 consists of 16 residues. In nucleotides, the CDR3 is TGTGCCAGCAGCCCTTCGCTGACGGGAGGTTTGAATGAGCAGTTCTTC. Protein product: CASSPSLTGGLNEQFF.

In its sample, this clonotype was seen many times. The V call is TRBV30, the J call TRBJ2-3; D is unresolved. Trimming cost V 0 bases and J 4 bases, with 5 bases left between them. The germline V gene has CDR1 GTSNPN and CDR2 SVGIG (reference sequence). The CDR3 loop spans 12 amino acids. CDR3 DNA sequence: TGTGCCTGGAGTGTTTCGGCAGATACGCAGTATTTT. Translation: CAWSVSADTQYF. The entire variable domain, with the rest obtained from reference TRBV30 and TRBJ2-3, is as follows: SQTIHQWPATLVQPVGSPLSLECTVEGTSNPNLYWYRQAAGRGLQLLFYSVGIGQISSEVPQNLSASRPQDRQFILSSKKLLLSDSGFYLCAWSVSADTQYFGPGTRLTVL.

This clonotype was detected a few times. The genes are TRBV24-1 and TRBJ1-2; D is ambiguous. V dropped 4 bases and J dropped 3 bases, with 5 bases sitting between them. The CDR3 loop spans 12 amino acids. CDR1 and CDR2 (germline): KGHDR, SFDVKD. In DNA form, the CDR3 reads TGTGCCACCAGTGACCCGTACTATGGCTACACCTTC. Encoded protein: CATSDPYYGYTF.

This clonotype was counted at least ten times. This chain links TRBV30 with TRBJ2-7, with 7 nucleotides matching TRBD1. The CDR3 runs 14 residues. Germline V gene data show CDR1 as GTSNPN and CDR2 as SVGIG (reference sequence). The trim removed 2 bases at V and 1 base at J, leaving 5 bases unmatched. CDR3 sequence: CAWSQWDSSYEQYF. The CDR3 DNA reads TGTGCCTGGAGTCAGTGGGACAGTTCCTACGAGCAGTACTTC.

This clonotype has at least ten counts. The chain recombines TRBV20-1 with TRBJ1-2; TRBD1 aligns across 10 bases. There are 15 residues in the CDR3. Trimming took 3 bases from V and 4 from J; bases not matched to a gene: 8. Germline values: CDR1 DFQATT, CDR2 SNEGSKA (reference sequence). CDR3 sequence reads: CSARGLGQGSYGYTF. CDR3 DNA sequence: TGCAGTGCTAGGGGGCTGGGACAGGGGAGCTATGGCTACACCTTC.

This clonotype has ten or more counts. V usage is TRBV5-1 and J usage is TRBJ2-3; D not resolved. V lost 4 bases to trimming and J lost 5 bases, with 17 bases between them. Germline CDR1 SGHRS, CDR2 YFSETQ. The CDR3 loop spans 15 amino acids. The CDR3 is CASSLPPPAGDTQYF. In DNA form, the CDR3 reads TGCGCCAGCAGCCTACCCCCGCCGGCAGGAGATACGCAGTATTTT.

The chain links TRBV6-6 to TRBJ2-1; no reliable D call. V dropped 0 bases and J dropped 4 bases, with 4 bases sitting between them. The germline V gene has CDR1 MNHNY and CDR2 SVGAGI (reference sequence). The CDR3 totals 13 residues. DNA for the CDR3: TGTGCCAGCAGTTACTCGCAGTACAATGAGCAGTTCTTC. Protein product: CASSYSQYNEQFF.

This clonotype has at least ten counts. The V gene is TRBV11-2, the J gene TRBJ2-1; TRBD2 aligns across 8 bases. V trimming: 4 bases; J trimming: 0 bases; junction bases outside the gene matches: 2. This CDR3 spans 15 amino acids. In germline, CDR1 is SGHAT, CDR2 FQNNGV. DNA of the CDR3: TGTGCCAGCAGCTGGGGGACTAGCTCCTACAATGAGCAGTTCTTC. Translating it yields CASSWGTSSYNEQFF.